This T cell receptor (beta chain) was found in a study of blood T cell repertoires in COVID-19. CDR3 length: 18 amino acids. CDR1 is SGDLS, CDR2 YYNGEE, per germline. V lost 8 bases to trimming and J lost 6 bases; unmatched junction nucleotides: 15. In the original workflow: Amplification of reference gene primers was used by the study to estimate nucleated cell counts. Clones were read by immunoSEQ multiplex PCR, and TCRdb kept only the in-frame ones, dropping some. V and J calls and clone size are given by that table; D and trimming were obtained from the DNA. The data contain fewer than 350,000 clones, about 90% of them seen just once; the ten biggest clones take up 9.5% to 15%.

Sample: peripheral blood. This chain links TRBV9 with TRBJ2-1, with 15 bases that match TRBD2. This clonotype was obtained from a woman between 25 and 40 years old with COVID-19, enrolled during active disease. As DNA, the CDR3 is TGTGCCAGTACCCCGGGGACTAGCGGGGGGAAGGTGGGCAATGAGCAGTTCTTC. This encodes CASTPGTSGGKVGNEQFF.